Below, 29 T cell receptor beta chains from the same sample are listed, as sequenced in a study of cytomegalovirus exposure and HLA in healthy donors. PCR amplification relied on 60 Vbeta primers (plus 13 Jbeta primers). The assay was immunoSEQ multiplex PCR, and TCRdb's table has in-frame clones only and misses some. The sample consists of 90,000 to 120,000 clones, roughly three quarters of them appearing once. The sequenced material came from PBMCs. The receptors shown here come from a female donor in good health and CMV-seropositive.

The rearrangement links TRBV30 to TRBJ2-1, with D maybe TRBD2 (7 bases). The CDR3 covers 16 residues. V lost 4 bases to trimming and J lost 0 bases, with 16 bases between them. Germline CDR1 is GTSNPN and CDR2 is SVGIG (reference sequence). CDR3 residues: CAWNGGGGISYNEQFF. The CDR3 nucleotides are TGTGCCTGGAATGGAGGCGGGGGCATCTCCTACAATGAGCAGTTCTTC.

The rearrangement uses TRBV30 and TRBJ2-7; tentatively, D is TRBD2 (5 bases). Trimming took off 2 bases at V and 11 bases at J, with 19 bases between the two ends. This CDR3 is built from 13 residues. Germline-derived CDR1 and CDR2 are GTSNPN and SVGIG (reference sequence). CDR3 nucleotides: TGTGCCTGGAGTCGCTTACGAGCGGACGTAAAGTACTTC. Its translation: CAWSRLRADVKYF.

The chain carries TRBV7-9 and TRBJ1-2; 11 bases fit TRBD1. Germline lookup yields CDR1 SEHNR and CDR2 FQNEAQ (reference sequence). Losses at the gene ends were 7 bases for V and 8 bases for J; bases not matched to a gene: 18. The CDR3 runs to 17 residues. CDR3 protein: CASNLYRDRGIEGGYTF. In DNA form, the CDR3 reads TGTGCCAGCAACCTTTACCGGGACAGGGGGATAGAAGGCGGCTACACCTTC.

The CDR3 loop reads CASSHGGRPYNEQFF. The CDR3 nucleotides are TGTGCCAGCAGCCACGGAGGGCGGCCCTACAATGAGCAGTTCTTC. The chain has TRBV13 and TRBJ2-1, with D perhaps TRBD2 (6 bases). V gave up 5 bases and J gave up 2 bases, with 13 bases separating them. CDR1 is PRHDT and CDR2 is FYEKMQ in the germline V gene (reference sequence). This CDR3 has 15 residues. Drawing the rest from reference TRBV13 and TRBJ2-1, the complete variable domain is AAGVIQSPRHLIKEKRETATLKCYPIPRHDTVYWYQQGPGQDPQFLISFYEKMQSDKGSIPDRFSAQQFSDYHSELNMSSLELGDSALYFCASSHGGRPYNEQFFGPGTRLTVL.

This chain links TRBV6-5 with TRBJ2-5, with 10 bases lining up with TRBD2. Per the germline V gene, CDR1 is MNHEY and CDR2 is SVGAGI. V lost 5 bases, J lost 5 bases, and 8 bases stayed unmatched. This CDR3 contains 15 residues. The CDR3 sequence: CASSPSGRGRETQYF. The CDR3 region has the DNA TGTGCCAGCAGTCCCAGCGGGAGGGGGCGGGAGACCCAGTACTTC.

Turning to this clone: Relative to the germline gene, one junction end is altered; a read error may explain this. The chain combines TRBV20-1 with TRBJ2-7, with D possibly being TRBD2 (5 bases). From germline, CDR1 is DFQATT and CDR2 SNEGSKA (reference sequence). This CDR3 is built from 10 residues. The CDR3 is CSVRAVEQYF. The CDR3 DNA reads TGCAGTGTTAGAGCGGTTGAGCAGTACTTC.

The genes are TRBV6-1 and TRBJ1-1, with TRBD1 identical over 7 bases. The CDR3 covers 15 residues. V was pared by 5 bases and J by 4 bases, with 10 bases of the junction left unmatched. The germline CDR1 and CDR2 sequences are MNHNS and SASEGT. The CDR3: CASSPMTGRGTEAFF. The CDR3 nucleotides read TGTGCCAGCAGTCCGATGACAGGGCGGGGCACTGAAGCTTTCTTT.

This rearrangement joins TRBV19 to TRBJ2-1; 9 positions agree with TRBD2. The CDR3 sequence is 16 residues long. Per the germline V gene, CDR1 is LNHDA and CDR2 is SQIVND (reference sequence). V lost 6 bases, J lost 4 bases, and 10 bases stayed unmatched. Here the CDR3 reads CASRTGASGTYNEQFF. The CDR3 nucleotides are TGTGCCAGTAGAACAGGGGCTAGCGGGACGTACAATGAGCAGTTCTTC.

The chain links TRBV7-2 to TRBJ2-1; TRBD2 matches at 10 bases. The V and J ends lost 1 base and 2 bases, in that order; junction bases with no gene match: 2. CDR1 and CDR2 (germline): SGHTA, FQGNSA. This CDR3 spans 16 amino acids. CDR3 nucleotides: TGTGCCAGCAGCTTAGATAGCGGGAGGACCTACAATGAGCAGTTCTTC. Translation: CASSLDSGRTYNEQFF.

The chain recombines TRBV4-2 with TRBJ2-7; 8 positions agree with TRBD2. Germline V gives CDR1 LGHNA, CDR2 YNFKEQ. Losses at the gene ends were 4 bases for V and 1 base for J; bases not matched to a gene: 3. CDR3 length equals 14 residues. CDR3 protein: CASSPQRGSYEQYF. The CDR3 nucleotides read TGTGCCAGCAGCCCCCAGCGGGGGTCCTACGAGCAGTACTTC.

The V gene is TRBV5-5, the J gene TRBJ2-1; TRBD2 agrees at 7 bases. Germline-derived CDR1 and CDR2 are SGHKS and YYEKEE (reference sequence). The junction had 8 bases not matched to a gene; V was cut back by 5 bases and J by 0 bases. The CDR3 consists of 16 residues. The CDR3 loop reads CASRRGLGSSYNEQFF. The CDR3 DNA is TGTGCCAGCAGACGCGGACTAGGGAGCTCCTACAATGAGCAGTTCTTC.

This clone was counted a few times. This sequence joins TRBV6-5 and TRBJ1-5; 7 positions agree with TRBD1. V shed 6 bases and J 4 bases; nucleotides not matched to a gene: 3. This CDR3 is built from 13 residues. The germline CDR1 and CDR2 sequences are MNHEY and SVGAGI. CDR3 sequence (DNA): TGTGCCAGCAGACGGACAGGTAATCAGCCCCAGCATTTT. It translates to CASRRTGNQPQHF.

The chain carries TRBV6-4 and TRBJ2-7; perhaps TRBD2 as D (6 bases). V gave up 7 bases and J gave up 4 bases, with 17 bases separating them. Per germline, CDR1 MRHNA and CDR2 SNTAGT. The CDR3 is 14 amino acids. CDR3 in DNA: TGTGCCAGCACCATGACCGGGACTTTTTACGAGCAGTACTTC. It encodes CASTMTGTFYEQYF.

The V gene is TRBV27, the J gene TRBJ2-5; 8 nucleotides agree with TRBD1. Trimming at V came to 4 bases and at J to 5 bases, leaving 12 bases not matched to a gene. The CDR3 loop spans 16 amino acids. Germline V gene lookup returns CDR1 MNHEY and CDR2 SMNVEV (reference sequence). CDR3: CASSYTGTGRRETQYF. The DNA of the CDR3 is TGTGCCAGCAGTTACACCGGGACAGGCCGAAGGGAGACCCAGTACTTC.

The CDR3 coding sequence is TGTGCCAGCTCACCATCCGGGACAGGGTTAGGAAACACCATATATTTT. It yields the protein CASSPSGTGLGNTIYF. The chain employs TRBV18 and TRBJ1-3, with 9 nucleotides matching TRBD1. CDR1 and CDR2 (germline): KGHSH, LQKENI. The CDR3 loop spans 16 amino acids. J was trimmed by 4 bases and V by 2 bases; bases with no gene match: 6.

V is TRBV5-1 and J is TRBJ1-6; no reliable D call. This CDR3 region has 14 residues. Trimming shortened V by 0 bases and J by 3 bases, and 4 bases separated the two germline ends. Germline CDR1 reads SGHRS; CDR2 reads YFSETQ. CDR3 region: CASSLGHYNSPLHF. The DNA for the CDR3 is TGCGCCAGCAGCTTGGGACACTATAATTCACCCCTCCACTTT.

The genes are TRBV9 and TRBJ2-6; tentative D call: TRBD1 (7 bases). The V gene's germline CDR1 is SGDLS and CDR2 YYNGEE. The ends were cut back, 4 bases at V and 1 base at J, with 21 bases in the middle. This CDR3 is 19 amino acids long. The CDR3 DNA is TGTGCCAGCAGCCCACGACGGGGGACAGACACTTCTGGGGCCAACGTCCTGACTTTC. Translation gives CASSPRRGTDTSGANVLTF.

V gene TRBV27 combines with J gene TRBJ2-7; TRBD1 might be the D (6 bases). The CDR3 has 13 amino acids. CDR1 MNHEY and CDR2 SMNVEV come from the germline V gene (reference sequence). V was pared by 3 bases and J by 2 bases, with 8 bases between. CDR3 protein: CASSLGHTYEQYF. CDR3 in DNA: TGTGCCAGCAGTTTGGGACATACCTACGAGCAGTACTTC.

This sequence joins TRBV2 and TRBJ2-7; D is ambiguous. Looked up from germline, CDR1 is SNHLY and CDR2 is FYNNEI. The CDR3 is 15 amino acids. Trimming took off 4 bases at V and 0 bases at J, with 13 bases between the two ends. The CDR3 sequence: CASSARVFSSYEQYF. The CDR3 DNA reads TGTGCCAGCAGTGCCCGGGTCTTTAGCTCCTACGAGCAGTACTTC. Supplemented by reference TRBV2 and TRBJ2-7, the full variable domain reads EPEVTQTPSHQVTQMGQEVILRCVPISNHLYFYWYRQILGQKVEFLVSFYNNEISEKSEIFDDQFSVERPDGSNFTLKIRSTKLEDSAMYFCASSARVFSSYEQYFGPGTRLTVT.

The chain has TRBV18 and TRBJ2-7; 12 nucleotides agree with TRBD2. With V trimmed by 6 bases and J by 7 bases, 10 bases remained unmatched. Germline assignment: CDR1 KGHSH and CDR2 LQKENI. The CDR3 consists of 15 residues. CDR3 in DNA: TGTGCCAGCTCGCTTGGACTAGCGGGGTCGGGGGAGCAGTACTTC. Its translation: CASSLGLAGSGEQYF.

This clone has a handful of counts. The rearrangement links TRBV6-4 to TRBJ1-4; no clear D. Germline lookup yields CDR1 MRHNA and CDR2 SNTAGT. The CDR3 is 14 amino acids. Trimming left V 3 bases short and J 3 bases short, with 8 bases between. The CDR3 DNA follows: TGTGCCAGCAGTGAACAGACCCCTAATGAAAAACTGTTTTTT. This codes for CASSEQTPNEKLFF.

The V gene is TRBV30, the J gene TRBJ2-7; TRBD2 is a possible D gene (5 bases). Germline V gives CDR1 GTSNPN, CDR2 SVGIG (reference sequence). The CDR3 has 14 residues. V was pared by 0 bases and J by 3 bases, with 12 bases between. CDR3 DNA: TGTGCCTGGAGTGTAATGGCAGCGGTCTACGAGCAGTACTTC. It codes for CAWSVMAAVYEQYF.

The rearrangement links TRBV30 to TRBJ1-6; TRBD1 is a possible D gene (5 bases). The germline V gene has CDR1 GTSNPN and CDR2 SVGIG (reference sequence). The CDR3 consists of 14 residues. V lost 0 bases to trimming and J lost 10 bases, with 13 bases between them. This CDR3 is CAWSVRGRGSPLHF. CDR3 coding DNA: TGTGCCTGGAGTGTACGGGGGAGGGGCTCACCCCTCCACTTT.

This clone was seen more than once but under ten times. The rearrangement uses TRBV6-5 and TRBJ1-2; no definite D call. V was pared by 4 bases and J by 8 bases, with 20 bases between. CDR1 MNHEY and CDR2 SVGAGI come from the germline V gene. This CDR3 has 15 amino acids. The CDR3 bases are TGTGCCAGCAGTTTGGATCAAGGTCACCCGCGGGGCTACACCTTC. This gives the protein CASSLDQGHPRGYTF.

This clone has only one observation. The chain links TRBV5-4 to TRBJ2-7, with TRBD2 identical over 13 bases. The CDR3 contains 14 residues. CDR1 is SGHNT and CDR2 is YYREEE in the germline V gene (reference sequence). The V gene end was trimmed by 7 bases and the J gene end by 5 bases; junction bases not matched to a gene: 6. CDR3 sequence reads: CASAGTSGAHEQYF. The DNA of the CDR3 is TGTGCCAGCGCGGGGACTAGCGGGGCTCACGAGCAGTACTTC.

The rearrangement links TRBV7-6 to TRBJ2-3, with 10 bases identical to TRBD2. V lost 1 base, J lost 4 bases, and 11 bases stayed unmatched. Germline V gives CDR1 SGHVS, CDR2 FNYEAQ. The CDR3 is 18 amino acids. The CDR3 coding sequence is TGTGCCAGCAGCTTAGGGGTAGCGGGAGGAATTTTGGCAGATACGCAGTATTTT. Its protein is CASSLGVAGGILADTQYF.

V gene TRBV5-1 combines with J gene TRBJ2-7, with 8 bases fitting TRBD1. CDR3 length: 16 amino acids. Losses at the gene ends were 4 bases for V and 6 bases for J; bases not matched to a gene: 15. Germline CDR1 SGHRS, CDR2 YFSETQ. The CDR3 DNA follows: TGCGCCAGCAGCCCTGGGTTCGGCCAGGGGGCCAGCGAGCAGTACTTC. Translation gives CASSPGFGQGASEQYF. Looking up the rest from reference TRBV5-1 and TRBJ2-7 gives the full variable domain: KAGVTQTPRYLIKTRGQQVTLSCSPISGHRSVSWYQQTPGQGLQFLFEYFSETQRNKGNFPGRFSGRQFSNSRSEMNVSTLELGDSALYLCASSPGFGQGASEQYFGPGTRLTVT.

The rearrangement uses TRBV5-6 and TRBJ1-2, with 11 nucleotides matching TRBD1. The trim removed 1 base at V and 3 bases at J, leaving 5 bases unmatched. CDR1 SGHDT and CDR2 YYEEEE come from the germline V gene. The CDR3 runs to 16 residues. DNA of the CDR3: TGTGCCAGCAGCTTGTATGGGGGACAGGGGGACTATGGCTACACCTTC. Its protein product is CASSLYGGQGDYGYTF. The full variable domain, completed using reference TRBV5-6 and TRBJ1-2, is DAGVTQSPTHLIKTRGQQVTLRCSPKSGHDTVSWYQQALGQGPQFIFQYYEEEERQRGNFPDRFSGHQFPNYSSELNVNALLLGDSALYLCASSLYGGQGDYGYTFGSGTRLTVV.

The rearrangement links TRBV7-9 to TRBJ1-4, with 8 positions matching TRBD1. V gave up 4 bases and J gave up 7 bases; unmatched junction bases: 5. Per the germline V gene, CDR1 is SEHNR and CDR2 is FQNEAQ (reference sequence). This CDR3 comprises 14 residues. CDR3 coding DNA: TGTGCCAGCAGCTCGACAGGGGAAGGTGAAAAACTGTTTTTT. Protein product: CASSSTGEGEKLFF.